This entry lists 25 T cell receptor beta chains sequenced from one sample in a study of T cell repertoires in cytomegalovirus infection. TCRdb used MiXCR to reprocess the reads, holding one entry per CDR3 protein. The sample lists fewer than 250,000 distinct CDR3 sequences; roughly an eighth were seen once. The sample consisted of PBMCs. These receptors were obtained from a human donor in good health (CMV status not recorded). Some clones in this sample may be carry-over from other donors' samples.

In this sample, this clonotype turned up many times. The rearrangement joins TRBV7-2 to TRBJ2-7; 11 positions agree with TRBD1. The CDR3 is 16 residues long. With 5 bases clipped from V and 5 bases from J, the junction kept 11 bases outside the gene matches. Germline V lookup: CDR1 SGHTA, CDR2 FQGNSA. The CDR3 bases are TGTGCCAGCAGCCCAAACATAGGACAGGGGGCGCACGAGCAGTACTTC. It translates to CASSPNIGQGAHEQYF.

CDR3 in DNA: TGCAGCGGCCGACAGGGGATGGAAGGGAACACTGAAGCTTTCTTT. This codes for CSGRQGMEGNTEAFF. V usage is TRBV29-1 and J usage is TRBJ1-1; 8 nucleotides agree with TRBD1. The CDR3 consists of 15 residues. Germline V gene data show CDR1 as SQVTM and CDR2 as ANQGSEA. V shed 7 bases and J 1 base; nucleotides not matched to a gene: 11.

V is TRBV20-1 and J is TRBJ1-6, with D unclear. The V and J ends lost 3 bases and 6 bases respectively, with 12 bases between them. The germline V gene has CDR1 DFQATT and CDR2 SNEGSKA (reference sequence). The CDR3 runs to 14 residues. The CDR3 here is CSARDRIPNSPLHF. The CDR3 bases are TGCAGTGCTAGGGATAGGATCCCTAATTCACCCCTCCACTTT.

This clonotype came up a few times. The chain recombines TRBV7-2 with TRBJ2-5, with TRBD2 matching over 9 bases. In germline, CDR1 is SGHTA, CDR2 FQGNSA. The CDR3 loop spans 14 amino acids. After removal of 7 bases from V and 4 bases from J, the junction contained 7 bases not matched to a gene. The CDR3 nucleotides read TGTGCCAGCACCCAAGGACTAGCGACAGAGACCCAGTACTTC. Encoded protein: CASTQGLATETQYF.

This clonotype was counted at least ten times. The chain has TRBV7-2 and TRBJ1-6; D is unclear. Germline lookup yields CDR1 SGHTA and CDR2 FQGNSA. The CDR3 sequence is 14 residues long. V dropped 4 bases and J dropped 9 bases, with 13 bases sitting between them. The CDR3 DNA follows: TGTGCCAGCAGCTGGGAGGCAGAACTTTCACCCCTCCACTTT. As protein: CASSWEAELSPLHF.

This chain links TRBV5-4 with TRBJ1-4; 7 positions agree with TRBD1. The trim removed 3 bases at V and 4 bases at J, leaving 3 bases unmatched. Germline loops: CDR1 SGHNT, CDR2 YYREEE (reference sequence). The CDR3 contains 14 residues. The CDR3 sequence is CASSYRGYNEKLFF. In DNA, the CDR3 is TGTGCCAGCAGCTACAGGGGATATAATGAAAAACTGTTTTTT.

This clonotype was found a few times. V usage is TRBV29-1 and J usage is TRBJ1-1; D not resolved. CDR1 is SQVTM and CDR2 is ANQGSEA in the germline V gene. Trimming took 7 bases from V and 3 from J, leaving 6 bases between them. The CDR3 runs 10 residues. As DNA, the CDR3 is TGCAGCGGCCGTGACACTGAAGCTTTCTTT. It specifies CSGRDTEAFF.

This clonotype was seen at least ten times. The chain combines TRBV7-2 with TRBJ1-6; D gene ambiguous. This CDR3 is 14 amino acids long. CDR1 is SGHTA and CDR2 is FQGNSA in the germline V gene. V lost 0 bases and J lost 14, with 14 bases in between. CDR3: CASSLAGREGSLHF. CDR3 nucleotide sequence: TGTGCCAGCAGCTTAGCCGGACGGGAAGGTTCCCTCCACTTT. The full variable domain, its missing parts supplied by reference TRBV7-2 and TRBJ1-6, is GAGVSQSPSNKVTEKGKDVELRCDPISGHTALYWYRQSLGQGLEFLIYFQGNSAPDKSGLPSDRFSAERTGGSVSTLTIQRTQQEDSAVYLCASSLAGREGSLHFGNGTRLTVT.

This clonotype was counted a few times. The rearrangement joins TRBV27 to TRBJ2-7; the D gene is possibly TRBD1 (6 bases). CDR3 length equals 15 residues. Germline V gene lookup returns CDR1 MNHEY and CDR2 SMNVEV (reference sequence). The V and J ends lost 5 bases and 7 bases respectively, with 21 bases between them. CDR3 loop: CASSARSQGRMEQYF. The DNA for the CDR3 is TGTGCCAGCAGTGCCCGCTCCCAGGGGAGAATGGAGCAGTACTTC.

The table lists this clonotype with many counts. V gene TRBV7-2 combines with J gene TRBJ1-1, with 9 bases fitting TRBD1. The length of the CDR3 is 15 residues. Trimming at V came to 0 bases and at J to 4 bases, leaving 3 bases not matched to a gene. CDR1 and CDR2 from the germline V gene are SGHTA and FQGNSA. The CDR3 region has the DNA TGTGCCAGCAGCTTAGCGGGACAGGGCCCCACTGAAGCTTTCTTT. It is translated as CASSLAGQGPTEAFF.

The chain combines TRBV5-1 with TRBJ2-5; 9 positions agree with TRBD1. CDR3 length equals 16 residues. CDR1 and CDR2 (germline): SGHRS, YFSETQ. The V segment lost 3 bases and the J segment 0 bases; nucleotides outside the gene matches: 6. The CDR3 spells CASSSLRTGDQETQYF. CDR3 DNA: TGCGCCAGCAGCTCCCTCCGGACAGGGGACCAAGAGACCCAGTACTTC.

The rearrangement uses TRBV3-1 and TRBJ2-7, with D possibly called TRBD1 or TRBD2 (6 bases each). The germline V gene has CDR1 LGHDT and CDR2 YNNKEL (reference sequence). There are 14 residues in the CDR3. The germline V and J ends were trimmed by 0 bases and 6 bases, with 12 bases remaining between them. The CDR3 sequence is CASSQDHGGREQYF. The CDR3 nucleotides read TGTGCCAGCAGCCAAGATCACGGGGGCCGCGAGCAGTACTTC.

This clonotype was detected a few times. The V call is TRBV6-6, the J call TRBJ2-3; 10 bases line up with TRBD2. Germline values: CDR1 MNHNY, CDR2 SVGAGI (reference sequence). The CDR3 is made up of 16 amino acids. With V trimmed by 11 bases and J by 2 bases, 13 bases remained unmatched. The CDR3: CACNVASGGVTDTQYF. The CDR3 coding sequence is TGTGCCTGCAATGTGGCTAGCGGGGGCGTCACAGATACGCAGTATTTT.

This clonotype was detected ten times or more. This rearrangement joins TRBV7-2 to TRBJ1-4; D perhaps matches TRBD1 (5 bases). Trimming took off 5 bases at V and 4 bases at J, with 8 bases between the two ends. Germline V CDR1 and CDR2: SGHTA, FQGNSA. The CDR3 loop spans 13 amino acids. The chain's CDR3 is CASSPGGNEKLFF. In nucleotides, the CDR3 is TGTGCCAGCAGCCCCGGGGGTAATGAAAAACTGTTTTTT. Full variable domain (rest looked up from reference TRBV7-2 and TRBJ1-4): GAGVSQSPSNKVTEKGKDVELRCDPISGHTALYWYRQSLGQGLEFLIYFQGNSAPDKSGLPSDRFSAERTGGSVSTLTIQRTQQEDSAVYLCASSPGGNEKLFFGSGTQLSVL.

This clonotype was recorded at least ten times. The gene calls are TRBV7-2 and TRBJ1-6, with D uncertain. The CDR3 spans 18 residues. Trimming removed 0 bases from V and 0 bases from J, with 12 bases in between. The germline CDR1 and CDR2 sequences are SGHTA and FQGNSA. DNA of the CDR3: TGTGCCAGCAGCTTAGCGGTAATACAGAGCTCCTATAATTCACCCCTCCACTTT. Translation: CASSLAVIQSSYNSPLHF. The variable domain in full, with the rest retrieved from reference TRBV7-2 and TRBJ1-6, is GAGVSQSPSNKVTEKGKDVELRCDPISGHTALYWYRQSLGQGLEFLIYFQGNSAPDKSGLPSDRFSAERTGGSVSTLTIQRTQQEDSAVYLCASSLAVIQSSYNSPLHFGNGTRLTVT.

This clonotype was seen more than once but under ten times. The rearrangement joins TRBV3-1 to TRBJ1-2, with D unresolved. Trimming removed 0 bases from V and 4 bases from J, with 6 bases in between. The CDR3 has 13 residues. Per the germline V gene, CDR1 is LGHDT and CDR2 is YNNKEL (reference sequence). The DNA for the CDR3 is TGTGCCAGCAGCCAAGAGGTCTCCTATGGCTACACCTTC. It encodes CASSQEVSYGYTF.

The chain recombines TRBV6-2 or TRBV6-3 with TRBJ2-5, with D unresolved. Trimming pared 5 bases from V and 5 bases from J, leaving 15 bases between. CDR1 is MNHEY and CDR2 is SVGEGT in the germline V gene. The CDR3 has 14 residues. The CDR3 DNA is TGTGCCAGCAGTGCCCGGTTCCACGGGGAGACCCAGTACTTC. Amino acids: CASSARFHGETQYF.

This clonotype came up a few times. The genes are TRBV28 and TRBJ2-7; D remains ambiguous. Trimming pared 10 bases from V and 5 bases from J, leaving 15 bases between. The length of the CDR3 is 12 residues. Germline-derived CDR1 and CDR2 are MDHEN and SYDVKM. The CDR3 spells CATRQASHEQYF. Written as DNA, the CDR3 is TGTGCCACCCGCCAGGCTTCCCACGAGCAGTACTTC.

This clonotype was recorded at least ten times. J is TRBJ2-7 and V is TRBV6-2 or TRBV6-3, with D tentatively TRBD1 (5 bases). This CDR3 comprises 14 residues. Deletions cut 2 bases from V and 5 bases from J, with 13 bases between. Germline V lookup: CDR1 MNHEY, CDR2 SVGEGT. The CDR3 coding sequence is TGTGCCAGCAGTTACAAGGCAGGGAACGACGAGCAGTACTTC. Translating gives CASSYKAGNDEQYF.

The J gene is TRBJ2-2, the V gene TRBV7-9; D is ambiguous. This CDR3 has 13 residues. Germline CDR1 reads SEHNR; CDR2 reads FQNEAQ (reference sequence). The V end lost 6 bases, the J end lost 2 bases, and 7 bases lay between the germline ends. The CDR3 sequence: CASSDTNTGELFF. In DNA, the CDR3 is TGTGCCAGCAGTGACACTAACACCGGGGAGCTGTTTTTT.

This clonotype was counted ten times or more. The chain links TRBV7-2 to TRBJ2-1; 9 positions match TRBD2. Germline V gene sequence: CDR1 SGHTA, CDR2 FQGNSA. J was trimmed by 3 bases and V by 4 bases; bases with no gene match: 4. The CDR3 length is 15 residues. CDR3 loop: CASSSGLANYNEQFF. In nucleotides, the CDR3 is TGTGCCAGCAGCTCAGGACTAGCGAACTACAATGAGCAGTTCTTC. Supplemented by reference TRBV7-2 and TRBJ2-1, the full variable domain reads GAGVSQSPSNKVTEKGKDVELRCDPISGHTALYWYRQSLGQGLEFLIYFQGNSAPDKSGLPSDRFSAERTGGSVSTLTIQRTQQEDSAVYLCASSSGLANYNEQFFGPGTRLTVL.

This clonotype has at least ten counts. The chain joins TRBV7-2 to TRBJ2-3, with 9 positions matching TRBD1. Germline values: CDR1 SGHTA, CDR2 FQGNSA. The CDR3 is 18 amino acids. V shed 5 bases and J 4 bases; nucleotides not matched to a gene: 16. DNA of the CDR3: TGTGCCAGCAGCGCAGTAGCAGGTTGGACAGGGGTCCCAGATACGCAGTATTTT. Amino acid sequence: CASSAVAGWTGVPDTQYF.

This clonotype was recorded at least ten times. The CDR3 region is CASSYSMVGRSTYEQYF. The CDR3, as DNA: TGTGCCAGCAGTTACTCGATGGTTGGCAGGAGTACCTACGAGCAGTACTTC. The chain employs TRBV6-6 and TRBJ2-7; the D is unclear. Trimming removed 0 bases at V and 2 bases at J, with 17 bases between. CDR1 is MNHNY, CDR2 SVGAGI, per germline (reference sequence). The length of the CDR3 is 17 residues.

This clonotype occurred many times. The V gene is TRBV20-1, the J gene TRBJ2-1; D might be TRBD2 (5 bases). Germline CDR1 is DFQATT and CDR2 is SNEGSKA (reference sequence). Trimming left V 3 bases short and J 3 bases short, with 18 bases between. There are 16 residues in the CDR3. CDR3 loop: CSARSLRAVGYNEQFF. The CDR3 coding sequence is TGCAGTGCTAGGTCTCTGAGAGCGGTAGGCTACAATGAGCAGTTCTTC.

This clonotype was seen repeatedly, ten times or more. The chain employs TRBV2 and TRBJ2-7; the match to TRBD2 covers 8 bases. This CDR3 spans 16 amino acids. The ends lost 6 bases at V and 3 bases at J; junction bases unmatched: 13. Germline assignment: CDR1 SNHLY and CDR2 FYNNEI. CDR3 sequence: CASRLLAVDPGYEQYF. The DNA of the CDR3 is TGTGCCAGCAGGTTACTAGCGGTGGACCCCGGCTACGAGCAGTACTTC.